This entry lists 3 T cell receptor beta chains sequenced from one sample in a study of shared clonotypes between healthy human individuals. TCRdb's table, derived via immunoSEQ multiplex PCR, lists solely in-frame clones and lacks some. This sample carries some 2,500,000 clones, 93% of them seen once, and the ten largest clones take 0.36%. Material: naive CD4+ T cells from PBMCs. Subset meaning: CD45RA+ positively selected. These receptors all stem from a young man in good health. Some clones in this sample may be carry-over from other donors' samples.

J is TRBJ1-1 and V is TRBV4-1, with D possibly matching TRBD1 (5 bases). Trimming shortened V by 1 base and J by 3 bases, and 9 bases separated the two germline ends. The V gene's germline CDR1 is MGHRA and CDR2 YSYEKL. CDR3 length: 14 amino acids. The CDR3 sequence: CASSQAPGDTEAFF. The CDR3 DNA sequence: TGCGCCAGCAGCCAAGCCCCGGGGGACACTGAAGCTTTCTTT.

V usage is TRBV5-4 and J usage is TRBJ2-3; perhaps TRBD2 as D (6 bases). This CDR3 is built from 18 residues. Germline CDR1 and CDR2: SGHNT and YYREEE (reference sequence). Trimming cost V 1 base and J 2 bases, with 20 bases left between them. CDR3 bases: TGTGCCAGCAGCTTGCGGAGCATAGCGGAGGTGTCCACAGATACGCAGTATTTT. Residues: CASSLRSIAEVSTDTQYF.

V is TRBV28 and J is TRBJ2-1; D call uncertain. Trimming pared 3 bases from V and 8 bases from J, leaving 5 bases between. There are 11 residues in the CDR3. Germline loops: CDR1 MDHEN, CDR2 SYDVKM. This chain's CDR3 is CASSFFYEQFF. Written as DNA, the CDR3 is TGTGCCAGCAGTTTCTTCTATGAGCAGTTCTTC.